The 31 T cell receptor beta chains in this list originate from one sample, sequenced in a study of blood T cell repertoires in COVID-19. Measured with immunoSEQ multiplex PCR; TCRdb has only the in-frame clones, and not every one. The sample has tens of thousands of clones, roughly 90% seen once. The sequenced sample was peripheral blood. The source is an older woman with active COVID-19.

CDR3 residues: CASSRGGENIQYF. CDR3 DNA: TGTGCCAGCAGCAGAGGGGGAGAAAACATTCAGTACTTC. The chain employs TRBV11-3 and TRBJ2-4, with D maybe TRBD1 (6 bases). V shed 5 bases and J shed 5 bases, with 10 bases lying between them. The CDR3 contains 13 residues. The germline gives CDR1 SGHNT, CDR2 YENEEA.

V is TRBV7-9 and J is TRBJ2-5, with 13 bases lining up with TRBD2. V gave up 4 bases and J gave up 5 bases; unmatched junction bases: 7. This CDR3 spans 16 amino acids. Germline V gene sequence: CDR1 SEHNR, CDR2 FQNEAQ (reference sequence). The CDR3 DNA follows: TGTGCCAGCAGCTCCGGACTAGCGGGGGCATCGGAGACCCAGTACTTC. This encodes CASSSGLAGASETQYF.

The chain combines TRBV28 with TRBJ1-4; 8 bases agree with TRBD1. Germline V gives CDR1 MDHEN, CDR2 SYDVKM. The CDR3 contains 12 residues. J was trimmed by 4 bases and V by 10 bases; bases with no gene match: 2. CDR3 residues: CATGQGNEKLFF. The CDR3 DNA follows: TGTGCCACAGGACAGGGTAATGAAAAACTGTTTTTT. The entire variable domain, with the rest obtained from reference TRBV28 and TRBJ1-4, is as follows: DVKVTQSSRYLVKRTGEKVFLECVQDMDHENMFWYRQDPGLGLRLIYFSYDVKMKEKGDIPEGYSVSREKKERFSLILESASTNQTSMYLCATGQGNEKLFFGSGTQLSVL.

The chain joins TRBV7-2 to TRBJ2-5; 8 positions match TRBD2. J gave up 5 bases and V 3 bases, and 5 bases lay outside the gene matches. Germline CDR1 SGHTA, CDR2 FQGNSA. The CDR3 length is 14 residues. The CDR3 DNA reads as TGTGCCAGCAGCTTTCAGCGGGGGTTGGAGACCCAGTACTTC. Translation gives CASSFQRGLETQYF.

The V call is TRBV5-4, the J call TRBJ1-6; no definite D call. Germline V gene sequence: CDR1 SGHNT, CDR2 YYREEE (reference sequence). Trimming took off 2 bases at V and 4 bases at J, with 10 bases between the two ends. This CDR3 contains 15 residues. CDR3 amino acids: CASSFLPLYNSPLHF. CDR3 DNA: TGTGCCAGCAGCTTCCTGCCCCTATATAATTCACCCCTCCACTTT.

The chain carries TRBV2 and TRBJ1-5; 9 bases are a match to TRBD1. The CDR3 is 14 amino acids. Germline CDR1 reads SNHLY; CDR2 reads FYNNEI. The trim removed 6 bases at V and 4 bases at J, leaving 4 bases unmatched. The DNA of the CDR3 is TGTGCCAGCAGACGCGACAGGGGGAATCAGCCCCAGCATTTT. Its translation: CASRRDRGNQPQHF.

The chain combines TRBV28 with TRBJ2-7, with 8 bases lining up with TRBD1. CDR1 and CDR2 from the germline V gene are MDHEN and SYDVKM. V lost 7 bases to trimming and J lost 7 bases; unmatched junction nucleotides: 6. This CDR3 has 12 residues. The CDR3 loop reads CASTPDRGEQYF. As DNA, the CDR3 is TGTGCCAGCACCCCTGACAGGGGTGAGCAGTACTTC.

The CDR3 reads CAWSVLGDGGEQYF. The CDR3, as DNA: TGTGCCTGGAGTGTACTGGGCGACGGGGGGGAGCAGTACTTC. The rearrangement joins TRBV30 to TRBJ2-7; 7 positions match TRBD2. Germline-derived CDR1 and CDR2 are GTSNPN and SVGIG (reference sequence). This CDR3 spans 14 amino acids. Trimming at V came to 0 bases and at J to 7 bases, leaving 9 bases not matched to a gene.

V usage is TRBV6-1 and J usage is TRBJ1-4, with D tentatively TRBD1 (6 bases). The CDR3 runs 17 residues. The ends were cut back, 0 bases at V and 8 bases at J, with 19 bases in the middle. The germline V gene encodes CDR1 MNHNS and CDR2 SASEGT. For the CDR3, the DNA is TGTGCCAGCAGTGAAGCGGTCCTCGGGGGGGCGAACGAAAAACTGTTTTTT. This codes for CASSEAVLGGANEKLFF.

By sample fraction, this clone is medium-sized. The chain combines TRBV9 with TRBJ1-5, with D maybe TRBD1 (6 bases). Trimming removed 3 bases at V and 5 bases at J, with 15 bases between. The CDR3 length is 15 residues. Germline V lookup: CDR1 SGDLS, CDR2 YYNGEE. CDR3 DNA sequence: TGTGCCAGCAGCGCGATGACAGGATCCTATCAGCCCCAGCATTTT. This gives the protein CASSAMTGSYQPQHF.

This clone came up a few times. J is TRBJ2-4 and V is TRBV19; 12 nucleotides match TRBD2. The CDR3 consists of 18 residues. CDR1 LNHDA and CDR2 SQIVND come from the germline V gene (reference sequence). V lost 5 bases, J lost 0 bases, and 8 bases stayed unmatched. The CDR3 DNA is TGTGCCAGTAGTCCAGGACTAGCGGGGAGACTAGCCAAAAACATTCAGTACTTC. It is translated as CASSPGLAGRLAKNIQYF. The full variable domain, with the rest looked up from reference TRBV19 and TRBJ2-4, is DGGITQSPKYLFRKEGQNVTLSCEQNLNHDAMYWYRQDPGQGLRLIYYSQIVNDFQKGDIAEGYSVSREKKESFPLTVTSAQKNPTAFYLCASSPGLAGRLAKNIQYFGAGTRLSVL.

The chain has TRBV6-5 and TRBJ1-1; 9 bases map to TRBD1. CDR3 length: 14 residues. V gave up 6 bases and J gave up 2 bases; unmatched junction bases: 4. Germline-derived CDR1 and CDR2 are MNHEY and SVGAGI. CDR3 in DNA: TGTGCCAGCAGCACGGACAGGGGAAACACTGAAGCTTTCTTT. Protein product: CASSTDRGNTEAFF.

The CDR3 region is CASSPLAGAYNEQFF. The CDR3 DNA sequence: TGTGCCAGCAGCCCCCTAGCGGGGGCATACAATGAGCAGTTCTTC. The chain has TRBV9 and TRBJ2-1; TRBD2 matches at 10 bases. Trimming took 4 bases from V and 4 from J; bases not matched to a gene: 5. The CDR3 runs 15 residues. The V gene's germline CDR1 is SGDLS and CDR2 YYNGEE.

CDR3 sequence: CASSPGTGMIAGFGQETQYF. CDR3 DNA: TGTGCCAGTAGCCCCGGGACAGGGATGATAGCAGGTTTCGGGCAAGAGACCCAGTACTTC. This chain joins TRBV19 and TRBJ2-5; TRBD1 matches at 9 bases. The germline CDR1 and CDR2 sequences are LNHDA and SQIVND (reference sequence). This CDR3 has 20 residues. V was pared by 6 bases and J by 2 bases, with 22 bases of the junction left unmatched.

CDR3 region: CASSQEAEGGFQPQHF. For the CDR3, the DNA is TGCGCCAGCAGCCAAGAAGCAGAGGGAGGGTTTCAGCCCCAGCATTTT. The chain uses TRBV4-1 and TRBJ1-5; D is uncertain. CDR3 length: 16 residues. The germline V and J ends were trimmed by 0 bases and 6 bases, with 15 bases remaining between them. Looked up from germline, CDR1 is MGHRA and CDR2 is YSYEKL.

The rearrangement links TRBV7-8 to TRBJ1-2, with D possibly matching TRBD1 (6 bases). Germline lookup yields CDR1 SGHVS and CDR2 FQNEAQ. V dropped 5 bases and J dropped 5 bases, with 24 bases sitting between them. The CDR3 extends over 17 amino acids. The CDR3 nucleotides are TGTGCCAGCAGCCGAGCTCTCACCGGGACACTTTCTTATGGCTACACCTTC. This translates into CASSRALTGTLSYGYTF.

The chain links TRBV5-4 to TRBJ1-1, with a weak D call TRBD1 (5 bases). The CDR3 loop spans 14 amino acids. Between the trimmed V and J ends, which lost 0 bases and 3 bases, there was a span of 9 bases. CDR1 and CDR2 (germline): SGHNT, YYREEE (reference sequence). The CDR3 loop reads CASSLGGIYTEAFF. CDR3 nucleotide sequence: TGTGCCAGCAGCTTGGGGGGCATTTACACTGAAGCTTTCTTT. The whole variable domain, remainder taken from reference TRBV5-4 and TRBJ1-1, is ETGVTQSPTHLIKTRGQQVTLRCSSQSGHNTVSWYQQALGQGPQFIFQYYREEENGRGNFPPRFSGLQFPNYSSELNVNALELDDSALYLCASSLGGIYTEAFFGQGTRLTVV.

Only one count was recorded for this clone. CDR3 sequence reads: CASSSGGANTGELFF. DNA for the CDR3: TGTGCCAGCAGTAGCGGGGGGGCCAACACCGGGGAGCTGTTTTTT. J is TRBJ2-2 and V is TRBV28, with 10 bases matching TRBD2. Germline V gene data show CDR1 as MDHEN and CDR2 as SYDVKM. The CDR3 length is 15 residues. V dropped 5 bases and J dropped 2; count of bases not matched to a gene: 2.

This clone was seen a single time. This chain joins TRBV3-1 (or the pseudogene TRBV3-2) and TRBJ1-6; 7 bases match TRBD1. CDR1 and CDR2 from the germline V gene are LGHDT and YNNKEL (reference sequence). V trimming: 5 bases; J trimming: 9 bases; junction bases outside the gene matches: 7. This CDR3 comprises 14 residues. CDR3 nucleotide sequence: TGTGCCAGCAGCAGAGACAGGGTGGGTTCACCCCTCCACTTT. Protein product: CASSRDRVGSPLHF.

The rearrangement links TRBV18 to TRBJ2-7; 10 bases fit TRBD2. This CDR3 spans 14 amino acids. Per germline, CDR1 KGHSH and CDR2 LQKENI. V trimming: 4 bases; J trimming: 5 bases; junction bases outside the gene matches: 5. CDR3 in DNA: TGTGCCAGCTCACTAGCGGGGGGCAACAACGAGCAGTACTTC. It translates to CASSLAGGNNEQYF. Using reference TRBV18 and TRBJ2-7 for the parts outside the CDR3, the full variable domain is NAGVMQNPRHLVRRRGQEARLRCSPMKGHSHVYWYRQLPEEGLKFMVYLQKENIIDESGMPKERFSAEFPKEGPSILRIQQVVRGDSAAYFCASSLAGGNNEQYFGPGTRLTVT.

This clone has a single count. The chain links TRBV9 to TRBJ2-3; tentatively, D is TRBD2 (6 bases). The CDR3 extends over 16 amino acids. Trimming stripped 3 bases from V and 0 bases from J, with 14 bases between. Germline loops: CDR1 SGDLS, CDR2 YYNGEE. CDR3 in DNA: TGTGCCAGCAGCGCCGGCCGGGGGATTAGCACAGATACGCAGTATTTT. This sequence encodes CASSAGRGISTDTQYF. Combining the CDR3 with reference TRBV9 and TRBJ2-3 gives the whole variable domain DSGVTQTPKHLITATGQRVTLRCSPRSGDLSVYWYQQSLDQGLQFLIQYYNGEERAKGNILERFSAQQFPDLHSELNLSSLELGDSALYFCASSAGRGISTDTQYFGPGTRLTVL.

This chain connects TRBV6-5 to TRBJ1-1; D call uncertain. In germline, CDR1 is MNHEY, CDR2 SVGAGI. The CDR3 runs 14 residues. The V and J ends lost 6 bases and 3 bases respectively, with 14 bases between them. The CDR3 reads CASRDPGFHTEAFF. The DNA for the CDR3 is TGTGCCAGCAGAGATCCGGGTTTCCACACTGAAGCTTTCTTT.

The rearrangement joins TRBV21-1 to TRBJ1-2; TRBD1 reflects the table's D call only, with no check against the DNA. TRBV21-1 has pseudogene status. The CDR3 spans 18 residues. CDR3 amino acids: CASSYTRDRLTANYGYTF. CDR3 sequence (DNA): TGTGCCAGCAGCTATACGCGGGACAGACTCACTGCTAACTATGGCTACACCTTC.

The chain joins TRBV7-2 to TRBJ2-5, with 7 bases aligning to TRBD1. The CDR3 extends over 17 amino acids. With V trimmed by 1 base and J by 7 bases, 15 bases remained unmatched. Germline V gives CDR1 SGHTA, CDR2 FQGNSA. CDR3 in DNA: TGTGCCAGCAGCTTAGGCTTTGTAGGGGGCCTACCCCGGACCCAGTACTTC. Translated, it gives CASSLGFVGGLPRTQYF.

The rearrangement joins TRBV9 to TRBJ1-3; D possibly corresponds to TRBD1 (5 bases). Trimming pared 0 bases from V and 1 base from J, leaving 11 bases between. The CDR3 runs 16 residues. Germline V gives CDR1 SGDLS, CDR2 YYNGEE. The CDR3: CASSVDLQVSGNTIYF. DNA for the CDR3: TGTGCCAGCAGCGTAGATTTACAGGTATCTGGAAACACCATATATTTT.

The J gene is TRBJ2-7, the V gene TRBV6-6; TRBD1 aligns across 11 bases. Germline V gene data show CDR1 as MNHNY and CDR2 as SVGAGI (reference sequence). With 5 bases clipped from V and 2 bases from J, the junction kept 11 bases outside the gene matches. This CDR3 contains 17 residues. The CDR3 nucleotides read TGTGCCAGCAGTCGCAGCGCTCCGGGACAGGGGGCCTACGAGCAGTACTTC. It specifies CASSRSAPGQGAYEQYF.

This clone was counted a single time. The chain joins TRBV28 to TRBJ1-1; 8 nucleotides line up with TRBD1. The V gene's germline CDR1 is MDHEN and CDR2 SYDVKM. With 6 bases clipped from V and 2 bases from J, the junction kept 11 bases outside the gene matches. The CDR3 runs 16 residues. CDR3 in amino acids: CASSSIPGQANTEAFF. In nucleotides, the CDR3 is TGTGCCAGCAGCTCGATACCGGGACAGGCAAACACTGAAGCTTTCTTT. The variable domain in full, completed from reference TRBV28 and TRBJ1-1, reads DVKVTQSSRYLVKRTGEKVFLECVQDMDHENMFWYRQDPGLGLRLIYFSYDVKMKEKGDIPEGYSVSREKKERFSLILESASTNQTSMYLCASSSIPGQANTEAFFGQGTRLTVV.

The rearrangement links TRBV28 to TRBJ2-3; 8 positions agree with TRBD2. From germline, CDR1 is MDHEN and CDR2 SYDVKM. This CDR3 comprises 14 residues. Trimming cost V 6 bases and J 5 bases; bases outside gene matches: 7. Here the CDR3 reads CASRGAGVRDTQYF. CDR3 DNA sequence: TGTGCCAGCAGGGGAGCGGGGGTGAGAGATACGCAGTATTTT. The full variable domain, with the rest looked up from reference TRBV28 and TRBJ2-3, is DVKVTQSSRYLVKRTGEKVFLECVQDMDHENMFWYRQDPGLGLRLIYFSYDVKMKEKGDIPEGYSVSREKKERFSLILESASTNQTSMYLCASRGAGVRDTQYFGPGTRLTVL.

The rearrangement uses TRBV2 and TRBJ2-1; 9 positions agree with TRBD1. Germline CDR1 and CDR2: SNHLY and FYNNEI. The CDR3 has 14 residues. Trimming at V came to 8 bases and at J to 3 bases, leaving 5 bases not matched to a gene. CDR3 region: CASRRGQGYNEQFF. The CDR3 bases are TGTGCCAGCCGTAGGGGACAGGGCTACAATGAGCAGTTCTTC.

The CDR3 reads CASSQGQAYDTQYF. DNA for the CDR3: TGCGCCAGCAGCCAAGGACAGGCTTATGATACGCAGTATTTT. This rearrangement joins TRBV4-3 to TRBJ2-3; a possible D gene is TRBD1 (6 bases). Deletions cut 1 base from V and 6 bases from J, with 11 bases between. There are 14 residues in the CDR3. Germline V lookup: CDR1 LGHNA, CDR2 YSLEER.

CDR3 bases: TGTGCCAGCAGCTTAGCTCGGGGGGCATCAGTAGAGACCCAGTACTTC. It encodes CASSLARGASVETQYF. The chain couples TRBV7-8 to TRBJ2-5; a weak D match, TRBD2 (7 bases). The germline V gene encodes CDR1 SGHVS and CDR2 FQNEAQ. The CDR3 runs to 16 residues. V was shortened by 0 bases and J by 4 bases, with 15 bases between the two germline ends.